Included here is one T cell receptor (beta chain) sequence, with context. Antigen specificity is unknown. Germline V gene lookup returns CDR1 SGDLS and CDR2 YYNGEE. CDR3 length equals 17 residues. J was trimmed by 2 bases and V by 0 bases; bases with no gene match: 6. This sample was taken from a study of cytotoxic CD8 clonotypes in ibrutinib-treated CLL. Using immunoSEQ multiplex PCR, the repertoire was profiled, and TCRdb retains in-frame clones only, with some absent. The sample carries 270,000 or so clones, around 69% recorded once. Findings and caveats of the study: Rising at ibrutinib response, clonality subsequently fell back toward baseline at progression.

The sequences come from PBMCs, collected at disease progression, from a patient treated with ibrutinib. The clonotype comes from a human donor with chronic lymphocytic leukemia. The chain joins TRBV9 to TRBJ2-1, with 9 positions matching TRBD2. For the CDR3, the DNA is TGTGCCAGCAGCGTAGGAACTAGCGGGTTTACCTACAATGAGCAGTTCTTC. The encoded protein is CASSVGTSGFTYNEQFF.